The clone carrying this T cell receptor beta chain occurred many times. Primers used in a second PCR of roughly 7 to 12 cycles were a sample-barcoded 5' primer and a J-beta primer mix. TCRdb re-called the 5' RACE reads through MiXCR, storing one row per CDR3 protein. The sample has roughly 500,000 distinct CDR3 sequences, nearly 25% seen once. The data are from a study of blood T cells in healthy people across ages. This CDR3 has 15 amino acids. V was cut by 4 bases and J by 1 base, with 16 bases left in between. The germline CDR1 and CDR2 sequences are SQVTM and ANQGSEA. This sample also appeared in a second study, on T cells of mothers and their children.

The sample comprised blood. The receptor was derived from a boy between 10 and 17 years old in good health. The chain is built from TRBV29-1 and TRBJ1-1, with D uncertain. The CDR3, as DNA: TGCAGCGTTGCTAAAGTAGGGCGGTCGAACACTGAAGCTTTCTTT. Amino acids: CSVAKVGRSNTEAFF.